The entry below describes one TCR beta chain. Following extraction, RNA underwent reverse transcription to cDNA, which served as the sequencing template. Profiled with immunoSEQ multiplex PCR; TCRdb holds only in-frame clones, not every one. The table shows some 200,000 clones, with roughly two fifths occurring only once. Treatment noted: oral pan-JAK inhibitor, 5-10 mg twice daily. The entry originates in a study of CD8+ T cells in alopecia areata. V lost 4 bases and J 12 bases, leaving 13 bases between the germline ends. CDR3 length: 11 residues. CDR1 and CDR2 (germline): SQVTM, ANQGSEA. The receptor's source is a human donor with alopecia areata. This chain uses TRBV29-1 with TRBJ1-3; no clear D gene. Specimen: CD4+ T cells sorted from blood, collected at approximately week 36, from a patient treated with tofacitinib. CDR3 loop: CSVADPYHIYF. DNA of the CDR3: TGCAGCGTTGCTGACCCCTACCACATATATTTT.